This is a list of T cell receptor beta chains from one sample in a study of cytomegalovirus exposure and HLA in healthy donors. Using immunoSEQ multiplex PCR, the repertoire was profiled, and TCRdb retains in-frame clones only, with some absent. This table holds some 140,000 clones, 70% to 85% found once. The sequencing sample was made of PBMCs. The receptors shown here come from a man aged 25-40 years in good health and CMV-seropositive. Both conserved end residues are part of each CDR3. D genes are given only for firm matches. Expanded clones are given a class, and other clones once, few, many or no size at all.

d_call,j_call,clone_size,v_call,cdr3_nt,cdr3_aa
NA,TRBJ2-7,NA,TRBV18,TGTGCCAGCTCACCTTTGGGGCAGGCAAGCTACGAGCAGTACTTC,CASSPLGQASYEQYF
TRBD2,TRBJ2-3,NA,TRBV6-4,TGTGCCAGCAGTGAGAGGACTAGCGGATCAGATACGCAGTATTTT,CASSERTSGSDTQYF
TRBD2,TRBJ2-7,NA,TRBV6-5,TGTGCCAGCAGTTACGATTCTAGCGGGGGCTACGAGCAGTACTTC,CASSYDSSGGYEQYF
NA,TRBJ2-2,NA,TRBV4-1,TGCGCCAGCAGCTCGAGGTGGGGGGAGCTGTTTTTT,CASSSRWGELFF
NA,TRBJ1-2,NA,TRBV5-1,TGCGCCAGCAGCCCCACCCCCGGCTATGGCTACACCTTC,CASSPTPGYGYTF
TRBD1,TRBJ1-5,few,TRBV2,TGTGCCAGTACAGGGACAGGGCTCAATCAGCCCCAGCATTTT,CASTGTGLNQPQHF
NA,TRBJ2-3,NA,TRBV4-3,TGCGCCAGCAGCGAAAGTTGGGGGGGCCAGACAGATACGCAGTATTTT,CASSESWGGQTDTQYF
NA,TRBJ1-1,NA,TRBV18,TGTGCCAGCTCAGCAACAGGGAGCACTGAAGCTTTCTTT,CASSATGSTEAFF
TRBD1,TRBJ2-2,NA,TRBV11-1,TGTGCCAGCAGCTCCACAGGGGGAAACACCGGGGAGCTGTTTTTT,CASSSTGGNTGELFF
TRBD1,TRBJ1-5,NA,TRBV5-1,TGCGCCAGCAGCTTGTCAGGGGGCGATCAGCCCCAGCATTTT,CASSLSGGDQPQHF
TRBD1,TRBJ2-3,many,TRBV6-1,TGTGCCATCAGTGAACAGGGGGCAGTAACAGATACGCAGTATTTT,CAISEQGAVTDTQYF
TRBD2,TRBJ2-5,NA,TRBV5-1,TGCGCCAGCAGCTTGGTGGGGGGGCAAGAGACCCAGTACTTC,CASSLVGGQETQYF
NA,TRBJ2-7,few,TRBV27,TGTGCCAGCAGTCCCTCGACTAGAGGCGAGCAGTACTTC,CASSPSTRGEQYF
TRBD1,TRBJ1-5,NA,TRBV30,TGTGCCTGGAGTGAGAGGACAGGTCGGGCCCCTAATCAGCCCCAGCATTTT,CAWSERTGRAPNQPQHF
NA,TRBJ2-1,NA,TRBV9,TGTGCCAGCAGCGTAGATCCCGGACAGTTCAATGAGCAGTTCTTC,CASSVDPGQFNEQFF
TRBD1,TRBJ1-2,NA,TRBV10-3,TGTGCCATCACCGACGACAGGGGGCCCTATGGCTACACCTTC,CAITDDRGPYGYTF
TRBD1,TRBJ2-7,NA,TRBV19,TGTGCCAGTAGTGAAACAGGGGGTTCCTACGAGCAGTACTTC,CASSETGGSYEQYF
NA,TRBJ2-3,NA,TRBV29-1,TGCAGCGGGTGGAGGGGAAGCACAGATACGCAGTATTTT,CSGWRGSTDTQYF
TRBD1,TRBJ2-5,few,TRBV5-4,TGTGCCAGCAGCTCCCCAGGGACAGGGCTGCAAGAGACCCAGTACTTC,CASSSPGTGLQETQYF
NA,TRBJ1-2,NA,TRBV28,TGTGCCAGCAGTCCAGGGACACCCTATGGCTACACCTTC,CASSPGTPYGYTF
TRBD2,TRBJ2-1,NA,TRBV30,TGTGCCTGGAGTCCCGTGCTTTCTAGCGGGGACGACAATGAGCAGTTCTTC,CAWSPVLSSGDDNEQFF
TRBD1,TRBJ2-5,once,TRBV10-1,TGCGCCAGCAGTTCCGGACAGGAAGGCCTCTTAGAGACCCAGTACTTC,CASSSGQEGLLETQYF
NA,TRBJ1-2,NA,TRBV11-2,TGTGCCAGCAGCCCTTGGCAGGGAAATGGCTACACCTTC,CASSPWQGNGYTF
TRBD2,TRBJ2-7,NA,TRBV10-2,TGCGCCACCAGAATTAGCGGGAGAATAAGCTACGAGCAGTACTTC,CATRISGRISYEQYF
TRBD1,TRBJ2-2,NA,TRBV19,TGTGCCAGTAGTAACCAGGGGGCGGACGGGGAGCTGTTTTTT,CASSNQGADGELFF
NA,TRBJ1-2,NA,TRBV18,TGTGCCAGCTCACCTCGCCGGGAGGGCTACACCTTC,CASSPRREGYTF
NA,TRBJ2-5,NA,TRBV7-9,TGTGCCAGCAGCTTAGGTTGGCAGGGGTACCAAGAGACCCAGTACTTC,CASSLGWQGYQETQYF
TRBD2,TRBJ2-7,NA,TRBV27,TGTGCCAGCAGACCAAGCGGGGGCTACGAGCAGTACTTC,CASRPSGGYEQYF
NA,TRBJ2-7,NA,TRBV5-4,TGTGCCAGCAGCTTAATGGAGGGCTACGAGCAGTACTTC,CASSLMEGYEQYF
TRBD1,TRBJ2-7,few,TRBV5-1,TGCGCCAGCAGCTTAGGGACAGTCTCCTACGAGCAGTACTTC,CASSLGTVSYEQYF
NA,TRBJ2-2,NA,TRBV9,TGTGCCAGCAGCGTCGGGTGGTACACCGGGGAGCTGTTTTTT,CASSVGWYTGELFF
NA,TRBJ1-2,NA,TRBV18,TGTGCCAGCTCACCAGAGGGTAACTATGGCTACACCTTC,CASSPEGNYGYTF
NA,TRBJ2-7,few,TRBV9,TGTGCCAGCAGCGTAGGGGGGGGCCTGTCCTACGAGCAGTACTTC,CASSVGGGLSYEQYF
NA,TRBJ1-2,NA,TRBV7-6,TGTGCCAGCAGCTTAGGGGGCGACTATGGCTACACCTTC,CASSLGGDYGYTF
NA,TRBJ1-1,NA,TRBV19,TGTGCCAGTAGTCCGCGGTTGGGCACTGAAGCTTTCTTT,CASSPRLGTEAFF
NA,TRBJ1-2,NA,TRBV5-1,TGCGCCAGCAGCTTGAGGAGTGAGGGTGGCTATGGCTACACCTTC,CASSLRSEGGYGYTF
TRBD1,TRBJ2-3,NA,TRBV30,TGTGCCGGGACAGGGGGTCCAGATACGCAGTATTTT,CAGTGGPDTQYF
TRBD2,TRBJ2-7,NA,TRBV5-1,TGCGCCAGCAGCAGAGCGGGGGGGCCTCAGTACGAGCAGTACTTC,CASSRAGGPQYEQYF
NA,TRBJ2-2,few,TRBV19,TGTGCCAGTAGTATAAAAGTAGGGGCCGGGGAGCTGTTTTTT,CASSIKVGAGELFF
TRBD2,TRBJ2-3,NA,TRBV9,TGTGCCAGCAGCGTAGGAGGGCTAGCGGGGGGGCCGTCTGTCACGCAGTATTTT,CASSVGGLAGGPSVTQYF
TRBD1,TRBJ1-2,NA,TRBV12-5,TGTGCTAGTGGTTCAACAGGGGTGGGAGGCTACACCTTC,CASGSTGVGGYTF
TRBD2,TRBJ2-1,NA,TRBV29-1,TGCAGCGCTGACCCAGGGACTAGTGGGTACAATGAGCAGTTCTTC,CSADPGTSGYNEQFF
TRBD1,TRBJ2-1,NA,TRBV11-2,TGTGCCAGCAGTTATCGAATCCCGGGACAGGGGGGTGAGCAGTTCTTC,CASSYRIPGQGGEQFF
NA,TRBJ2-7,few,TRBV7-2,TGTGCCAGCAGCTTAGCCAGCGTCTACGAGCAGTACTTC,CASSLASVYEQYF
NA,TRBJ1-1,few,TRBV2,TGTGCCAGCAGTGGCCTCAGGGGCACTGAAGCTTTCTTT,CASSGLRGTEAFF
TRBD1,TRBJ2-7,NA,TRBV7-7,TGTGCCAGCAGCTCGGGACAGAGCTACGAGCAGTACTTC,CASSSGQSYEQYF
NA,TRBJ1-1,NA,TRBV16,TGTGCCAGCAGCCACGGGATAACTGGGACTGAAGCTTTCTTT,CASSHGITGTEAFF
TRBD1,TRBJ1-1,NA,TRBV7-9,TGTGCCAGCAGCCCCATATCCGGACAGGGGTCTGAAGCTTTCTTT,CASSPISGQGSEAFF
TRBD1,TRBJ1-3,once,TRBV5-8,TGTGCCAGCAGGAACAGGGGTTCTGGAAACACCATATATTTT,CASRNRGSGNTIYF